This TCR beta chain came from a study of cytotoxic CD8 clonotypes in ibrutinib-treated CLL. Study overall: Response samples were taken after a median roughly 12 months of treatment, range 6 to 36. When averaged across all of the samples, the counts came to around 260,000 productive templates and 85,000 to 95,000 productive rearrangements.

This clone appeared once. The data were produced by immunoSEQ multiplex PCR, yet TCRdb's version contains in-frame clones alone and is incomplete. This sample has about 43,000 clones, with about two thirds found just once. Frozen PBMC stocks contributed around 2 micrograms of genomic DNA to the TCR beta libraries. Sequencing was performed on PBMCs, taken after 12 months of ibrutinib treatment. This TCR was recovered from a human donor with chronic lymphocytic leukemia.

The CDR3 DNA reads as TGTGCCAGCCTACAACAGGGATCCTACAATGAGCAGTTCTTC. As protein: CASLQQGSYNEQFF. The chain recombines TRBV2 with TRBJ2-1, with a possible D match to TRBD1 (6 bases). With 8 bases removed from V and 1 base from J, the gap between germline ends came to 12 bases. Germline V gives CDR1 SNHLY, CDR2 FYNNEI. The CDR3 totals 14 residues.